This T cell receptor (beta chain) was found in a study of control samples from healthy donors and cancer patients. Regarding this clone: The same CDR3 is also encoded by other DNA sequences in this sample.

The CDR3 runs 13 residues. Looked up from germline, CDR1 is SEHNR and CDR2 is FQNEAQ (reference sequence). V lost 1 base to trimming and J lost 6 bases, with 6 bases between them. Sequenced by immunoSEQ multiplex PCR; TCRdb stores in-frame clones only, minus some. The sample includes 100,000 to 150,000 clones, about nine tenths of them seen just once. Sequences were obtained from blood. The TCR was taken from a man aged 18 to 35 in good health. This rearrangement joins TRBV7-9 to TRBJ2-2; D gene uncertain. The CDR3 is CASSLGGSGELFF. The DNA for the CDR3 is TGTGCCAGCAGCTTAGGGGGATCCGGGGAGCTGTTTTTT. Together with reference TRBV7-9 and TRBJ2-2, the CDR3 gives the full variable domain: DTGVSQNPRHKITKRGQNVTFRCDPISEHNRLYWYRQTLGQGPEFLTYFQNEAQLEKSRLLSDRFSAERPKGSFSTLEIQRTEQGDSAMYLCASSLGGSGELFFGEGSRLTVL.